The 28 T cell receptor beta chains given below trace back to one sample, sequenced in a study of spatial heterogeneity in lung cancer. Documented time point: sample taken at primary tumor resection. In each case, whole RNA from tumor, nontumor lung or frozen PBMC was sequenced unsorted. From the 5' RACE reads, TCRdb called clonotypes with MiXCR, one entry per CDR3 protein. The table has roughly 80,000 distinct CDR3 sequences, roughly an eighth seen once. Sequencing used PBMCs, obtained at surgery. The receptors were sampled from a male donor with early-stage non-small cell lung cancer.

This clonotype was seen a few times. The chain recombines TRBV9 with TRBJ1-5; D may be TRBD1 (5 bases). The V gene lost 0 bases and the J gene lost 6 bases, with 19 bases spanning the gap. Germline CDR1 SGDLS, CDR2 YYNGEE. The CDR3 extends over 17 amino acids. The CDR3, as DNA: TGTGCCAGCAGCGTAGTGAGGTTTCGGGGGGTAGCTCAGCCCCAGCATTTT. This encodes CASSVVRFRGVAQPQHF.

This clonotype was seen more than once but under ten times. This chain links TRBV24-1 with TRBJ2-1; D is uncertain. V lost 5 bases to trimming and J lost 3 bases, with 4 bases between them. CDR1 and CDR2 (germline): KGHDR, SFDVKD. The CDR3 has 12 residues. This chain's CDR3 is CATSAYYNEQFF. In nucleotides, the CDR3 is TGTGCCACCAGTGCTTACTACAATGAGCAGTTCTTC.

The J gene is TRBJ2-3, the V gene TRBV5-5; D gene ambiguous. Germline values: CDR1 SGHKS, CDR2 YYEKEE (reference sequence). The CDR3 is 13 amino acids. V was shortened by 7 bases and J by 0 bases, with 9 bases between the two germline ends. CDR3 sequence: CASGQPSTDTQYF. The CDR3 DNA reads TGTGCCAGCGGGCAGCCTAGCACAGATACGCAGTATTTT.

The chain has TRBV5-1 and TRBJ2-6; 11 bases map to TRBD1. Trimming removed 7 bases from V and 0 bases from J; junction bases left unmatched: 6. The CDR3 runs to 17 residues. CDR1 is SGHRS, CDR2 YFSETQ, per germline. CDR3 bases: TGCGCCAGCCGCCCCGGGACAGGGGGCTCTGGGGCCAACGTCCTGACTTTC. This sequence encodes CASRPGTGGSGANVLTF.

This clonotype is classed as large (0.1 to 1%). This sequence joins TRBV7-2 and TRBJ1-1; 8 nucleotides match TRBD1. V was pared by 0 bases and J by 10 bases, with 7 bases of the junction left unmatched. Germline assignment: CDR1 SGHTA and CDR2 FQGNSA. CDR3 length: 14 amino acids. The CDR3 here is CASSLASTGARAFF. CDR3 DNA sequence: TGTGCCAGCAGCTTAGCGTCGACAGGGGCGAGAGCTTTCTTT.

The CDR3 spells CSVEERLAGGDTGELFF. CDR3 DNA sequence: TGCAGCGTTGAAGAGAGACTAGCGGGAGGAGACACCGGGGAGCTGTTTTTT. The chain employs TRBV29-1 and TRBJ2-2; 13 bases match TRBD2. V trimming: 0 bases; J trimming: 3 bases; junction bases outside the gene matches: 4. Per germline, CDR1 SQVTM and CDR2 ANQGSEA. The CDR3 contains 17 residues.

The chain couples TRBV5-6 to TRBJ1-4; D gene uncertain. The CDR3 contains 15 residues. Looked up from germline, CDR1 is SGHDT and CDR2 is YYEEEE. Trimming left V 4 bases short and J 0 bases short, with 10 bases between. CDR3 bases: TGTGCCAGCAGCCCACGAATTACAACTAATGAAAAACTGTTTTTT. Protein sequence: CASSPRITTNEKLFF.

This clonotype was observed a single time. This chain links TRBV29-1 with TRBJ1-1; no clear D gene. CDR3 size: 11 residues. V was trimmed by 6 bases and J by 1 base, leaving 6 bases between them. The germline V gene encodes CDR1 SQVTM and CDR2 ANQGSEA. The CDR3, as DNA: TGCAGCGTCACCCCGAACACTGAAGCTTTCTTT. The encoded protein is CSVTPNTEAFF.

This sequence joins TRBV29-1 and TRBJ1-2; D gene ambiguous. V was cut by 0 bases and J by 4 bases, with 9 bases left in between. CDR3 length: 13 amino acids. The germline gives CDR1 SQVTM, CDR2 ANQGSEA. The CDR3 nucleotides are TGCAGCGTTGAAGATGGCGGAGGCTATGGCTACACCTTC. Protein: CSVEDGGGYGYTF.

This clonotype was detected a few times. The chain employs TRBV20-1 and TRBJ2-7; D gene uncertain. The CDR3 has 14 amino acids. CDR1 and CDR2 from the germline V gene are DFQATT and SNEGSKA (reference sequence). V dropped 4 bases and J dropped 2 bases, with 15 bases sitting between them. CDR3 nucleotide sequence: TGCAGTGCTACTGACCGTGACGGCACCTACGAGCAGTACTTC. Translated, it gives CSATDRDGTYEQYF.

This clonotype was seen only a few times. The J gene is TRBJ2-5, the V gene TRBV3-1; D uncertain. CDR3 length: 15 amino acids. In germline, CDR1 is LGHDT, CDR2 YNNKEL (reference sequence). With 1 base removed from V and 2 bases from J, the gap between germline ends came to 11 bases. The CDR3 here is CASSQVSGRQETQYF. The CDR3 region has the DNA TGTGCCAGCAGCCAAGTTTCGGGCCGACAAGAGACCCAGTACTTC.

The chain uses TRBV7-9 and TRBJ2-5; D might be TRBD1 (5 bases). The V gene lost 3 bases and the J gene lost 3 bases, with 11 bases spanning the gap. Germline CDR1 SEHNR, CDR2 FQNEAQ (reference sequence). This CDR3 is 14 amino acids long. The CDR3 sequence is CASSFGQSEETQYF. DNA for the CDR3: TGTGCCAGCAGCTTCGGACAATCAGAAGAGACCCAGTACTTC.

In DNA form, the CDR3 reads TGTGCCAGCAGCTTAATCGGAAACTACGAGCAGTACTTC. Its protein product is CASSLIGNYEQYF. The V call is TRBV7-8, the J call TRBJ2-7; D is ambiguous. The ends were cut back, 2 bases at V and 3 bases at J, with 8 bases in the middle. CDR3 length: 13 amino acids. The germline gives CDR1 SGHVS, CDR2 FQNEAQ.

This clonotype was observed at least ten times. Here the CDR3 reads CASSLGSNTEAFF. The CDR3 DNA reads as TGTGCCAGCAGCTTGGGCTCGAACACTGAAGCTTTCTTT. V gene TRBV7-9 combines with J gene TRBJ1-1; D remains unclear. This CDR3 has 13 amino acids. The V gene lost 3 bases and the J gene lost 1 base, with 6 bases spanning the gap. Germline V gene data show CDR1 as SEHNR and CDR2 as FQNEAQ (reference sequence).

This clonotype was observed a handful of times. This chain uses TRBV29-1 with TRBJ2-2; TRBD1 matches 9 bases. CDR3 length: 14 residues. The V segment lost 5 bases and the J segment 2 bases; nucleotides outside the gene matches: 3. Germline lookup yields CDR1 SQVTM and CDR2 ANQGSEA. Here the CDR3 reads CSVRTGANTGELFF. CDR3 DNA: TGCAGCGTTCGGACAGGGGCAAACACCGGGGAGCTGTTTTTT.

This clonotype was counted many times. The CDR3 sequence is CASSVNYSGNTIYF. The CDR3 nucleotides read TGTGCCAGCAGTGTAAACTACTCTGGAAACACCATATATTTT. The chain links TRBV2 to TRBJ1-3; D not resolved. With 4 bases removed from V and 0 bases from J, the gap between germline ends came to 7 bases. CDR3 length equals 14 residues. Germline loops: CDR1 SNHLY, CDR2 FYNNEI.

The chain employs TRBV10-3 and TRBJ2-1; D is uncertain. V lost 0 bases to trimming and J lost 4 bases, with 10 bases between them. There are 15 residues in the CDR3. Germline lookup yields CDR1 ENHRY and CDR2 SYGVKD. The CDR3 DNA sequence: TGTGCCATCAGTGAGTCGAATCCTGAATACAATGAGCAGTTCTTC. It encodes CAISESNPEYNEQFF.

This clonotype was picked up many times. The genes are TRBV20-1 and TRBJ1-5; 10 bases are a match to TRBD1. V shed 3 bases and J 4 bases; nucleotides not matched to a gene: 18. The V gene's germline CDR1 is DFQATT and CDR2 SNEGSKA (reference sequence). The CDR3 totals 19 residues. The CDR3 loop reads CSASWKSSTGGAGNQPQHF. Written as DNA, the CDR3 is TGCAGTGCTAGTTGGAAATCCTCGACAGGGGGCGCGGGAAATCAGCCCCAGCATTTT.

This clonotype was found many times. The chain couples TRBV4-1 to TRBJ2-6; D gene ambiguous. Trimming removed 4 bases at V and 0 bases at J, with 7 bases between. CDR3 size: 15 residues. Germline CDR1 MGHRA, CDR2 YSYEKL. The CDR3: CASSPKASGANVLTF. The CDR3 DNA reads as TGCGCCAGCAGCCCCAAGGCCTCTGGGGCCAACGTCCTGACTTTC.

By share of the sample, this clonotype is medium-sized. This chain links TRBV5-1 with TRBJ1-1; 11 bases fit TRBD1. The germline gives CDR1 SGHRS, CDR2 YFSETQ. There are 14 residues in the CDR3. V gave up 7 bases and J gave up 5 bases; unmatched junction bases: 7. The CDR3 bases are TGCGCCAGCGGACAGGGGGCTTATCAGACTGAAGCTTTCTTT. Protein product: CASGQGAYQTEAFF.

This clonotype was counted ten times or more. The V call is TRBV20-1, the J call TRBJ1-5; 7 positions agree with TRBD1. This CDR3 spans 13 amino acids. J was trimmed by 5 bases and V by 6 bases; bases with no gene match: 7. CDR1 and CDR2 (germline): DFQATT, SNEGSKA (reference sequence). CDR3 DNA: TGCAGTGCCCTGGTTCAGGGGGATCAGCCCCAGCATTTT. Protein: CSALVQGDQPQHF.

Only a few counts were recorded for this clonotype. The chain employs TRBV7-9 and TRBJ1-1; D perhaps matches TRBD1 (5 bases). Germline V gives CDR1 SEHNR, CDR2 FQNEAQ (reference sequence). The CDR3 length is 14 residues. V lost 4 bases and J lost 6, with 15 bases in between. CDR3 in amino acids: CASSSSAWGPEAFF. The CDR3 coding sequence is TGTGCCAGCAGCTCTAGTGCCTGGGGCCCTGAAGCTTTCTTT.

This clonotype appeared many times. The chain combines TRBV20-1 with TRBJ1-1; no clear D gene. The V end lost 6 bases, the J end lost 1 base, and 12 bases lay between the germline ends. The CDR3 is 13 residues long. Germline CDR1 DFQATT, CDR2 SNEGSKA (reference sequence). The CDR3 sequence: CSASLEANTEAFF. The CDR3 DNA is TGCAGTGCCTCCCTTGAGGCGAACACTGAAGCTTTCTTT.

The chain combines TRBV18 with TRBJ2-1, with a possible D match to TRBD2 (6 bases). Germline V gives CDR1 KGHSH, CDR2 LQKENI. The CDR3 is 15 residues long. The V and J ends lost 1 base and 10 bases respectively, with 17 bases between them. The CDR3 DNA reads TGTGCCAGCTCACCACGGCGCGGGTCGGGGGAGGAGCAGTTCTTC. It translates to CASSPRRGSGEEQFF.

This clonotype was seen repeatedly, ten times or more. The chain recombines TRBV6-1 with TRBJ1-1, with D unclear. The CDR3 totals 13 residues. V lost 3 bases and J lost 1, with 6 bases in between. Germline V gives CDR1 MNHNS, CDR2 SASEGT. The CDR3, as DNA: TGTGCCAGCAGTGAGTCGGGGAACACTGAAGCTTTCTTT. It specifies CASSESGNTEAFF.

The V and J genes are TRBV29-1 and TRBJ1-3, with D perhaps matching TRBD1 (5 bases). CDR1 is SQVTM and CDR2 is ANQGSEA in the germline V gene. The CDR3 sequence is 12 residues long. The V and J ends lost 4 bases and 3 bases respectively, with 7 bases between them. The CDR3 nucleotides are TGCAGCGTTGGACAGAATGGAAACACCATATATTTT. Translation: CSVGQNGNTIYF.

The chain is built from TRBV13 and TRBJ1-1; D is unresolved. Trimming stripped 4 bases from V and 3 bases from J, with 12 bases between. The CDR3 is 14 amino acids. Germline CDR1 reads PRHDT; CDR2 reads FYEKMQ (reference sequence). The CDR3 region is CASSSKPPDTEAFF. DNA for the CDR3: TGTGCCAGCAGCTCAAAACCCCCGGACACTGAAGCTTTCTTT.

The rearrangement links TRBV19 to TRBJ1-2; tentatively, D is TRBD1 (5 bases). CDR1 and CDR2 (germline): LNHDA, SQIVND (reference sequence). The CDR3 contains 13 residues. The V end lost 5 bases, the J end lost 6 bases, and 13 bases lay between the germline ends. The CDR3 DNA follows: TGTGCCAGTAGTTCGGGGGAGTACCATGGCTACACCTTC. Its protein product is CASSSGEYHGYTF.